This T cell receptor (beta chain) was sequenced for a study of blood T cell repertoires in COVID-19. About the research overall: Italy, Spain and the United States were the sources of the convalescent and acute COVID-19 samples. In each case, the material was cDNA or gDNA derived from T cells, B-cell-depleted T cells, or PBMCs.

The V end was cut by 7 bases, the J end by 1 base, with 14 bases between. The length of the CDR3 is 15 residues. Per germline, CDR1 LNHDA and CDR2 SQIVND (reference sequence). Original handling: Amplifying reference gene primers gave estimates of nucleated cell counts. Libraries were prepared by immunoSEQ multiplex PCR; TCRdb keeps only in-frame clonotypes and omits some of them. The V and J calls and clone size come from that table; D and trimming were worked out from the DNA. The sample lists a few hundred thousand clones; 87% were seen once. The V call is TRBV19, the J call TRBJ2-1, with D perhaps TRBD1 (6 bases). The sample consisted of peripheral blood. The TCR originated in a woman between 45 and 65 years old who had recovered from COVID-19. The CDR3 loop reads CASKLGGRSYNEQFF. In nucleotides, the CDR3 is TGTGCCAGTAAGTTAGGGGGAAGGTCCTACAATGAGCAGTTCTTC.